The TCR beta chain under discussion was sequenced for a study of blood T cell repertoires in COVID-19. Generated by immunoSEQ multiplex PCR, the TCRdb table keeps only in-frame clones and is missing some. The sample shows approximately 200,000 clones, roughly 90% of them seen only once. The V gene lost 3 bases and the J gene lost 0 bases, with 21 bases spanning the gap. This CDR3 contains 19 residues. Germline CDR1 is WSHSY and CDR2 is SAAADI. Participants spanned ages about 18 to 95 years and resided in about 25 US areas. Which cohort a participant joined came from the clinical history participants gave.

Sequencing was done on a sample of PBMCs or T cells enriched from blood (not recorded which). This rearrangement joins TRBV10-2 to TRBJ1-5; unclear D gene. This clonotype was obtained from a woman between 25 and 40 years old who had recovered from COVID-19. CDR3: CASSDWAGGGGYSNQPQHF. The CDR3, as DNA: TGCGCCAGCAGTGACTGGGCGGGAGGTGGCGGGTATAGCAATCAGCCCCAGCATTTT.